The 27 T cell receptor beta chains listed next were all sequenced from one sample in a study of shared clonotypes between healthy human individuals. Sequencing was performed with immunoSEQ multiplex PCR; in TCRdb, only in-frame clones are kept and a portion is missing. In the table there are some 470,000 clones, approximately 80% of which are singletons. The sequenced sample was PBMCs. The receptors come from a middle-aged woman in good health. Some clones in this sample may be carry-over from other donors' samples.

The CDR3 DNA reads TGTGCCAGCAGTTTCTTATTGGGTGCTGGCACTGAAGCTTTCTTT. Protein sequence: CASSFLLGAGTEAFF. This chain joins TRBV28 and TRBJ1-1; D is unclear. CDR1 and CDR2 from the germline V gene are MDHEN and SYDVKM. V shed 3 bases and J shed 4 bases, with 15 bases lying between them. CDR3 length: 15 residues.

The chain couples TRBV18 to TRBJ2-5, with unresolved D. With the DNA end fitting TRBJ2-7 better, the J assignment may be wrong. CDR3 length: 14 amino acids. CDR1 and CDR2 (germline): KGHSH, LQKENI. The CDR3 DNA follows: TGTGCCAGCTCACCACCGACCGGGTTCTACGAGCAGTACTTC. Amino acid sequence: CASSPPTGFYEQYF.

The chain carries TRBV6-1 and TRBJ1-1, with unresolved D. The germline CDR1 and CDR2 sequences are MNHNS and SASEGT. The CDR3 is made up of 13 amino acids. The V gene lost 5 bases and the J gene lost 0 bases, with 7 bases spanning the gap. The CDR3 nucleotides read TGTGCCAGCAGTTATATTATGAACACTGAAGCTTTCTTT. It specifies CASSYIMNTEAFF.

About this clone: The junction shows a germline mismatch at one end, possibly a read error. The chain combines TRBV11-3 with TRBJ1-2; D may be TRBD1 (5 bases). Germline-derived CDR1 and CDR2 are SGHNT and YENEEA. CDR3 length equals 12 residues. This CDR3 is CASSLRSGTIAF. The CDR3, as DNA: TGTGCCAGCAGCTTAAGATCAGGGACCATCGCCTTC.

This clone was found once. The chain's CDR3 is CAWSVSGGAYF. In nucleotides, the CDR3 is TGTGCCTGGAGTGTATCTGGGGGCGCGTACTTC. The chain employs TRBV30 and TRBJ2-7; a possible D gene is TRBD1 (6 bases). Trimming took 0 bases from V and 12 from J, leaving 12 bases between them. Per germline, CDR1 GTSNPN and CDR2 SVGIG (reference sequence). The length of the CDR3 is 11 residues.

The chain joins TRBV6-4 to TRBJ1-1; D is possibly TRBD1 (6 bases). Germline V gives CDR1 MRHNA, CDR2 SNTAGT. This CDR3 is 13 amino acids long. V was trimmed by 3 bases and J by 5 bases, leaving 10 bases between them. DNA for the CDR3: TGTGCCAGCAGTGAGGGGGCAGGGACTGAAGCTTTCTTT. Its protein is CASSEGAGTEAFF.

The chain links TRBV18 to TRBJ2-5, with 11 bases aligning to TRBD1. This CDR3 comprises 15 residues. Germline CDR1 is KGHSH and CDR2 is LQKENI. V dropped 4 bases and J dropped 2; count of bases not matched to a gene: 3. Here the CDR3 DNA reads TGTGCCAGCTCACGGGGACAGGGGGAGCAAGAGACCCAGTACTTC. This codes for CASSRGQGEQETQYF.

The CDR3 region has the DNA TGTGCCAGCAGCCCTGGACAGAGCACAGATACGCAGTATTTT. The encoded protein is CASSPGQSTDTQYF. The chain carries TRBV7-2 and TRBJ2-3; a possible D gene is TRBD1 (6 bases). This CDR3 region has 14 residues. The germline V and J ends were trimmed by 5 bases and 0 bases, with 9 bases remaining between them. Germline V gives CDR1 SGHTA, CDR2 FQGNSA.

Concerning this clone itself: This sample includes further DNA sequences coding for the same CDR3. V gene TRBV5-4 combines with J gene TRBJ1-2, with D perhaps TRBD1 (6 bases). V was cut by 4 bases and J by 4 bases, with 17 bases left in between. The CDR3 spans 15 residues. Germline V gene sequence: CDR1 SGHNT, CDR2 YYREEE (reference sequence). CDR3 sequence reads: CASSTGTGGAYGYTF. CDR3 DNA: TGTGCCAGCAGCACAGGGACGGGGGGCGCCTATGGCTACACCTTC.

This clone has just a few counts. The rearrangement joins TRBV9 to TRBJ2-5, with no clear D. The CDR3 has 13 amino acids. Germline CDR1 reads SGDLS; CDR2 reads YYNGEE. V was pared by 3 bases and J by 6 bases, with 12 bases between. CDR3 loop: CASSGVTGQTQYF. CDR3 sequence (DNA): TGTGCCAGCAGCGGAGTCACCGGGCAGACCCAGTACTTC.

The CDR3 DNA follows: TGTGCCAGCGTGGGGACGGGACAGGGGGCTCAGCCCCAGCATTTT. Translating it yields CASVGTGQGAQPQHF. The V call is TRBV28, the J call TRBJ1-5; 12 nucleotides agree with TRBD1. The CDR3 is made up of 15 amino acids. Trimming at V came to 8 bases and at J to 6 bases, leaving 8 bases not matched to a gene. The germline gives CDR1 MDHEN, CDR2 SYDVKM.

This clone was counted many times. The chain couples TRBV28 to TRBJ1-1, with 9 bases matching TRBD1. The germline CDR1 and CDR2 sequences are MDHEN and SYDVKM. This CDR3 region has 16 residues. V was pared by 3 bases and J by 6 bases, with 11 bases of the junction left unmatched. The CDR3 here is CASSFQGQGGRAEAFF. CDR3 DNA: TGTGCCAGCAGTTTTCAGGGACAGGGAGGACGGGCTGAAGCTTTCTTT.

V is TRBV7-2 and J is TRBJ2-7; D possibly corresponds to TRBD2 (5 bases). The CDR3 covers 14 residues. Germline CDR1 reads SGHTA; CDR2 reads FQGNSA. The V gene lost 1 base and the J gene lost 5 bases, with 12 bases spanning the gap. The chain's CDR3 is CASSLDGGWNEQYF. CDR3 DNA sequence: TGTGCCAGCAGCTTAGATGGAGGCTGGAACGAGCAGTACTTC.

This clone was detected ten times or more. The genes are TRBV23-1 and TRBJ1-2, with 9 positions matching TRBD1. TRBV23-1 falls under the ORF class, with uncertain function. V lost 9 bases, J lost 8 bases, and 7 bases stayed unmatched. This CDR3 is 12 amino acids long. The CDR3: CARAGQGFGYTF. For the CDR3, the DNA is TGCGCCAGAGCGGGACAGGGCTTCGGCTACACCTTC.

The rearrangement uses TRBV2 and TRBJ2-6; the D is unclear. Germline-derived CDR1 and CDR2 are SNHLY and FYNNEI. V was pared by 1 base and J by 4 bases, with 8 bases between. CDR3 length: 15 residues. The CDR3 is CASSEEGSGANVLTF. The DNA for the CDR3 is TGTGCCAGCAGTGAAGAAGGTTCGGGGGCCAACGTCCTGACTTTC. The variable domain in full, with the rest retrieved from reference TRBV2 and TRBJ2-6, is EPEVTQTPSHQVTQMGQEVILRCVPISNHLYFYWYRQILGQKVEFLVSFYNNEISEKSEIFDDQFSVERPDGSNFTLKIRSTKLEDSAMYFCASSEEGSGANVLTFGAGSRLTVL.

The genes are TRBV6-1 and TRBJ2-3; D unresolved. The CDR3 sequence is 12 residues long. The germline gives CDR1 MNHNS, CDR2 SASEGT. V was shortened by 6 bases and J by 2 bases, with 6 bases between the two germline ends. CDR3 bases: TGTGCCAGCAGAGACCACACAGATACGCAGTATTTT. It encodes CASRDHTDTQYF.

The chain couples TRBV7-3 to TRBJ2-2; tentatively, D is TRBD2 (6 bases). V lost 5 bases and J lost 8, with 15 bases in between. CDR1 and CDR2 from the germline V gene are SGHTA and FQGTGA. This CDR3 has 14 residues. For the CDR3, the DNA is TGTGCCAGCAGCCCATCGAGGCTAGCGGGGGAGCTGTTTTTT. Translated: CASSPSRLAGELFF.

This CDR3 is CASSPTAGIRRDEQFF. DNA of the CDR3: TGTGCCAGCAGCCCCACAGCGGGAATCCGTCGCGATGAGCAGTTCTTC. The chain employs TRBV7-8 and TRBJ2-1, with TRBD2 matching 7 bases. The CDR3 contains 16 residues. With 5 bases clipped from V and 8 bases from J, the junction kept 15 bases outside the gene matches. CDR1 and CDR2 from the germline V gene are SGHVS and FQNEAQ. Using reference TRBV7-8 and TRBJ2-1 for the parts outside the CDR3, the full variable domain is GAGVSQSPRYKVAKRGQDVALRCDPISGHVSLFWYQQALGQGPEFLTYFQNEAQLDKSGLPSDRFFAERPEGSVSTLKIQRTQQEDSAVYLCASSPTAGIRRDEQFFGPGTRLTVL.

The CDR3 protein is CASSLEGLAGGPRDEQYF. DNA for the CDR3: TGTGCCAGCAGCTTAGAGGGACTAGCGGGAGGGCCCCGAGACGAGCAGTACTTC. This sequence joins TRBV11-1 and TRBJ2-7, with TRBD2 identical over 16 bases. The CDR3 sequence is 18 residues long. Germline V lookup: CDR1 SGHAT, CDR2 FQDESV (reference sequence). V lost 1 base, J lost 5 bases, and 8 bases stayed unmatched.

On this clone itself: This likely came from a read error, as a far larger clone is one base away. The same CDR3 arises from other DNA sequences in this sample as well. The rearrangement joins TRBV30 to TRBJ2-5; possible D gene TRBD1, 5 bases. The CDR3 is 15 residues long. Germline-derived CDR1 and CDR2 are GTSNPN and SVGIG (reference sequence). Written as DNA, the CDR3 is TGCGCCTGGAGTGTACTCGGACACGGCCAAGAGACCCAGTACTTC. It codes for CAWSVLGHGQETQYF.

J is TRBJ2-7 and V is TRBV11-2, with D possibly being TRBD2 (5 bases). V gave up 5 bases and J gave up 6 bases, with 14 bases separating them. There are 13 residues in the CDR3. Germline loops: CDR1 SGHAT, CDR2 FQNNGV. The chain's CDR3 is CASSLRVGLEQYF. The CDR3 nucleotides are TGTGCCAGCAGCCTGCGGGTGGGCCTCGAGCAGTACTTC.

Concerning this clone itself: A far larger clone is off by one base, so a read error is likely. CDR3: CASSLIFPGRPRSYEQYF. DNA for the CDR3: TGTGCCAGCAGTCTTATATTCCCCGGGCGGCCCCGCTCCTACGAGCAGTACTTC. This sequence joins TRBV28 and TRBJ2-7; D uncertain. The CDR3 runs to 18 residues. Per the germline V gene, CDR1 is MDHEN and CDR2 is SYDVKM. Trimming took off 5 bases at V and 0 bases at J, with 23 bases between the two ends.

About this clone itself: It differs at one base from a far larger clone, so likely a read error. This rearrangement joins TRBV4-2 to TRBJ2-5; TRBD2 matches 7 bases. This CDR3 comprises 15 residues. The germline V gene has CDR1 LGHNA and CDR2 YNFKEQ. The CDR3 sequence is CASGHSSSGQETQYF. The CDR3 coding sequence is TGTGCCAGCGGCCATTCTTCTAGCGGCCAAGAGACCCAGTACTTC.

The chain employs TRBV18 and TRBJ2-7; no clear D. This CDR3 has 16 residues. With 3 bases removed from V and 2 bases from J, the gap between germline ends came to 17 bases. Germline values: CDR1 KGHSH, CDR2 LQKENI. The CDR3 sequence is CASSPWAQPAPYEQYF. As DNA, the CDR3 is TGTGCCAGCTCACCTTGGGCCCAACCCGCCCCCTACGAGCAGTACTTC.

The chain is built from TRBV28 and TRBJ1-2; D remains ambiguous. Trimming took off 6 bases at V and 5 bases at J, with 10 bases between the two ends. The CDR3 is made up of 12 amino acids. The germline V gene has CDR1 MDHEN and CDR2 SYDVKM. As DNA, the CDR3 is TGTGCCAGCAGGGAACCGATATATGGCTACACCTTC. Protein: CASREPIYGYTF.

The chain is built from TRBV7-8 and TRBJ2-7; 10 bases match TRBD1. The CDR3 runs 14 residues. Germline trimming cut 5 bases from V and 7 bases from J; bases unmatched to any gene: 8. Germline V gene sequence: CDR1 SGHVS, CDR2 FQNEAQ. CDR3 DNA sequence: TGTGCCAGCAGCCCCAGACAGGGGGCGGAAGAGCAGTACTTC. It codes for CASSPRQGAEEQYF.

The chain uses TRBV27 and TRBJ2-7; 14 positions match TRBD2. The CDR3 is 16 amino acids. Germline CDR1 is MNHEY and CDR2 is SMNVEV (reference sequence). J gave up 1 base and V 7 bases, and 6 bases lay outside the gene matches. As DNA, the CDR3 is TGTGCCAGCACCGGACTAGCGGGAGGAGGATCCTACGAGCAGTACTTC. This translates into CASTGLAGGGSYEQYF.